This T cell receptor (beta chain) was captured by sequencing in a study of CD4+ T cells in melanoma. Study outcomes and limitations: Diverse differentiation states were reported for melanoma neoantigen-specific CD4+ T cells.

Assay: immunoSEQ multiplex PCR; the TCRdb copy retains only in-frame clones and omits some. The top ten hold 5.5% to 8% of the sample, which has about 15,000 clones, roughly 88% seen once. This clone has a handful of counts. The antigen remains unidentified. With 2 bases clipped from V and 7 bases from J, the junction kept 3 bases outside the gene matches. Germline CDR1 KGHSH, CDR2 LQKENI. The CDR3 totals 14 residues. Sequenced material: cells from a culture (not recorded whether cultured in vitro). The receptor was derived from a human donor with melanoma. This rearrangement joins TRBV18 to TRBJ1-4; 8 bases are shared with TRBD1. In nucleotides, the CDR3 is TGTGCCAGCTCACCAGACAGGGGTGGTGAAAAACTGTTTTTT. Amino acids: CASSPDRGGEKLFF.